Listed below are T cell receptor beta chains from one sample, sequenced in a study of cytomegalovirus exposure and HLA in healthy donors. The repertoire was sequenced with immunoSEQ multiplex PCR; TCRdb's copy has only in-frame clones and lacks some. This sample has roughly 90,000 clones, with over 75% found just once. The sequenced sample consisted of PBMCs. These receptors all come from a man aged 18-30 years in good health and CMV-seronegative. Each CDR3 is given with its conserved first and last residue. Fields, in order: V gene, clone size, J gene, D gene, CDR3 protein, CDR3 DNA. D genes are given only for firm matches. Part of the rows lack a size; the others show once, few, many or a class for expanded clones.

>TRBV5-4|once|TRBJ1-1|NA
CASSLVRGNAFF
TGTGCCAGCAGCTTGGTTAGAGGGAACGCTTTCTTT
>TRBV5-8|NA|TRBJ1-6|NA
CASRPGSTLNSPLHF
TGTGCCAGCAGGCCAGGGTCGACCCTCAATTCACCCCTCCACTTT
>TRBV7-9|NA|TRBJ2-7|NA
CSSTTDTYEQYF
TGTTCCAGCACCACCGACACCTACGAGCAGTACTTC
>TRBV19|NA|TRBJ1-5|NA
CASSIVQGGYQPQHF
TGTGCCAGTAGTATTGTGCAGGGAGGGTATCAGCCCCAGCATTTT
>TRBV7-9|once|TRBJ2-3|NA
CASSLGLTTDTQYF
TGTGCCAGCAGCTTAGGACTAACCACAGATACGCAGTATTTT
>TRBV5-1|NA|TRBJ2-3|TRBD2
CASSPGLAGGYGTDTQYF
TGCGCCAGCAGCCCCGGACTAGCGGGGGGGTATGGCACAGATACGCAGTATTTT
>TRBV5-4|NA|TRBJ2-7|NA
CASSRAGVWYEQYF
TGTGCCAGCAGCCGTGCAGGGGTATGGTACGAGCAGTACTTC
>TRBV5-1|NA|TRBJ2-5|NA
CASSGQGQETQYF
TGCGCCAGCAGTGGGCAGGGGCAAGAGACCCAGTACTTC
>TRBV29-1|NA|TRBJ2-7|TRBD1
CSAAPGTGTNEQYF
TGCAGCGCTGCCCCCGGGACAGGGACCAACGAGCAGTACTTC
>TRBV9|NA|TRBJ2-7|NA
CASSVLGDSSYEQYF
TGTGCCAGCAGCGTACTCGGTGACAGTTCCTACGAGCAGTACTTC
>TRBV13|NA|TRBJ2-7|TRBD2
CASSALSGGTGYEQYF
TGTGCCAGCAGCGCCCTGAGCGGGGGCACCGGGTACGAGCAGTACTTC
>TRBV6-7|NA|TRBJ2-7|TRBD2
CASSSQCISGDLSYEQYF
TGTGCCAGCAGTTCCCAGTGCATTAGCGGGGATCTCTCCTACGAGCAGTACTTC
>TRBV7-2|once|TRBJ1-2|NA
CASSLAHQTGGGYTF
TGTGCCAGCAGCTTAGCCCACCAGACAGGCGGAGGCTACACCTTC
>TRBV6-5|NA|TRBJ2-3|TRBD2
CASVAGGADTQYF
TGTGCCAGCGTAGCGGGGGGCGCAGATACGCAGTATTTT
>TRBV12-1|few|TRBJ2-3|NA
CASSPAGLAGVPPTDTQYF
TGTGCCAGCAGCCCAGCTGGACTAGCGGGGGTCCCTCCCACAGATACGCAGTATTTT
>TRBV2|NA|TRBJ2-7|TRBD1
CAGQGFSYEQYF
TGTGCGGGACAGGGCTTCTCCTACGAGCAGTACTTC
>TRBV6-5|NA|TRBJ2-2|NA
CASSYGPRGELFF
TGTGCCAGCAGTTACGGTCCCCGGGGGGAGCTGTTTTTT
>TRBV29-1|few|TRBJ1-1|NA
CSVEGLQGLAFF
TGCAGCGTTGAAGGTTTACAGGGTTTGGCTTTCTTT
>TRBV11-2|NA|TRBJ2-2|NA
CASSPSALANTGELFF
TGTGCCAGCAGCCCCTCGGCACTAGCGAACACCGGGGAGCTGTTTTTT
>TRBV7-9|once|TRBJ2-3|TRBD2
CASSLGRQRGGASTDTQYF
TGTGCCAGCAGCTTAGGCAGACAGCGGGGGGGAGCTAGCACAGATACGCAGTATTTT
>TRBV7-9|NA|TRBJ1-2|TRBD1
CASKDRDSSRWADGYTF
TGTGCCAGTAAAGACAGGGATTCTTCTAGGTGGGCTGATGGCTACACCTTC
>TRBV2|NA|TRBJ1-3|NA
CASRRTGQPGNTIYF
TGTGCCAGCAGGAGAACTGGACAGCCTGGAAACACCATATATTTT
>TRBV4-2|NA|TRBJ1-2|TRBD1
CASSQGQGYGYTF
TGTGCCAGCAGTCAAGGACAGGGCTATGGCTACACCTTC
>TRBV5-1|NA|TRBJ2-5|NA
CASSAAGAVETQYF
TGCGCCAGCAGCGCGGCAGGGGCGGTGGAGACCCAGTACTTC
>TRBV27|NA|TRBJ1-5|NA
CASTPAGRGQPQHF
TGTGCCAGCACCCCTGCAGGGCGAGGTCAGCCCCAGCATTTT
>TRBV5-1|NA|TRBJ1-5|TRBD1
CASSPGTVSNQPQHF
TGCGCCAGCAGCCCCGGGACAGTTAGCAATCAGCCCCAGCATTTT
>TRBV18|NA|TRBJ1-2|TRBD1
CASSPPQPDRGNGYTF
TGTGCCAGCTCACCCCCTCAACCCGACAGGGGCAATGGCTACACCTTC
>TRBV30|NA|TRBJ2-7|NA
CAWDSSYEQYF
TGTGCCTGGGATAGCTCCTACGAGCAGTACTTC
>TRBV5-1|NA|TRBJ2-7|NA
CASSWDTNSYEQYF
TGCGCCAGCAGTTGGGACACCAACTCCTACGAGCAGTACTTC
>TRBV5-6|NA|TRBJ1-3|NA
CASSLGWWGEYAGNTIYF
TGTGCCAGCAGCTTGGGCTGGTGGGGCGAATACGCTGGAAACACCATATATTTT
>TRBV19|few|TRBJ2-4|NA
CASSARDTQNIQYF
TGTGCCAGTAGTGCCCGGGACACCCAAAACATTCAGTACTTC
>TRBV4-2|NA|TRBJ2-1|TRBD2
CASSPTSASYNEQFF
TGTGCCAGCAGCCCCACTAGCGCCTCCTACAATGAGCAGTTCTTC
>TRBV6-1|NA|TRBJ2-1|TRBD1
CASSASRGTRYNEQFF
TGTGCCAGCAGTGCGAGCAGGGGGACACGGTACAATGAGCAGTTCTTC
>TRBV19|NA|TRBJ2-5|NA
CASSPTAQETQYF
TGTGCCAGTAGTCCGACAGCCCAAGAGACCCAGTACTTC
>TRBV9|NA|TRBJ2-7|TRBD1
CASSVDYRGSHEQYF
TGTGCCAGCAGCGTAGATTACAGGGGTAGTCACGAGCAGTACTTC
>TRBV7-6|few|TRBJ1-1|NA
CASSLAGREAFF
TGTGCCAGCAGCTTAGCGGGGAGAGAAGCTTTCTTT
>TRBV11-3|NA|TRBJ2-1|TRBD2
CASSSLAGAYNEQFF
TGTGCCAGCAGCTCATTAGCGGGGGCCTACAATGAGCAGTTCTTC
>TRBV5-6|NA|TRBJ2-7|TRBD1
CASSLGQVAYEQYF
TGTGCCAGCAGCCTGGGACAGGTCGCTTACGAGCAGTACTTC
>TRBV7-2|NA|TRBJ1-1|NA
CASSTRAFF
TGTGCCAGCAGCACCAGAGCTTTCTTT
>TRBV29-1|NA|TRBJ2-3|NA
CSVGEADTQYF
TGCAGCGTGGGGGAGGCAGATACGCAGTATTTT
>TRBV7-2|once|TRBJ2-7|TRBD2
CASILGGLAGAEQYF
TGTGCCAGCATCTTAGGAGGACTAGCGGGGGCCGAGCAGTACTTC
>TRBV5-5|NA|TRBJ1-1|NA
CASSLGPRDNTEAFF
TGTGCCAGCAGCTTGGGCCCGCGGGACAACACTGAAGCTTTCTTT
>TRBV4-1|NA|TRBJ1-5|NA
CASSQDHGATAAQHF
TGCGCCAGCAGCCAAGATCATGGGGCCACGGCGGCCCAGCATTTT
>TRBV19|few|TRBJ1-1|NA
CASSTFPSTELNTEAFF
TGTGCCAGTAGTACATTCCCCTCGACGGAACTAAACACTGAAGCTTTCTTT
>TRBV5-1|few|TRBJ1-4|TRBD1
CASSTGQGEKLFF
TGCGCCAGCAGCACGGGACAGGGGGAAAAACTGTTTTTT
>TRBV7-2|few|TRBJ2-7|TRBD2
CASSLVEGGGSAEQYF
TGTGCCAGCAGCTTAGTAGAGGGCGGGGGTTCTGCCGAGCAGTACTTC